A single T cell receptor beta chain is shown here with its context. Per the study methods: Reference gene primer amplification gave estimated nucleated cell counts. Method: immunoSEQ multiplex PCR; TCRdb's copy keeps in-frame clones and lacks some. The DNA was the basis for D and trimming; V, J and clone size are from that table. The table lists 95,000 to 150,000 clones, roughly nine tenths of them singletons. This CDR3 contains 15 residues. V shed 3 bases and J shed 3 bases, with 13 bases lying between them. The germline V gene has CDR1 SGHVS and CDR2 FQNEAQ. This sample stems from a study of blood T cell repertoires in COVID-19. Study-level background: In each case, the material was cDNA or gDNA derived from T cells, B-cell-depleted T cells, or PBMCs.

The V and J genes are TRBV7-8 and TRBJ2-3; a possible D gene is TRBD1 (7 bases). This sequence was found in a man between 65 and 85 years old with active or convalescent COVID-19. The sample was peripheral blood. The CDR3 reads CASSFLAGGTDTQYF. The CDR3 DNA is TGTGCCAGCAGCTTCCTGGCAGGGGGGACAGATACGCAGTATTTT.